Included here is one T cell receptor beta chain sequence, with context. Its antigen is not known. This CDR3 contains 12 residues. The ends were cut back, 5 bases at V and 5 bases at J, with 9 bases in the middle. CDR1 SGHNT and CDR2 YENEEA come from the germline V gene. The data are from a study of OX40 agonist ivuxolimab in advanced cancers. Study background: From roughly 20 to 85 years was the age range, with a mean of around 60 years, and about 83% were male. Regarding the study as a whole: At 0.1 to 3.0 mg/kg, CD4+ and CD8+ blood T cells expanded clonally by week 6. Among T cells, CD8+ cells averaged more expanded clones than CD4+ cells.

Anyone with autoimmune disease history or systemic immunosuppression was excluded. Here immunoSEQ multiplex PCR was the method, and the copy in TCRdb shows in-frame clones only, minus some. Of fewer than 95,000 clones in the sample, about 93% were seen once. The rearrangement joins TRBV11-3 to TRBJ2-5; D is undetermined. The clonotype comes from an adult with an advanced solid tumor such as melanoma, head and neck, liver or kidney cancer. The sample in question was CD4+ or CD8+ T cells sorted from blood, obtained in a trial of the OX40 agonist ivuxolimab. The DNA of the CDR3 is TGTGCCAGCAGCAACGGGTTCGAGACCCAGTACTTC. Translating it yields CASSNGFETQYF.